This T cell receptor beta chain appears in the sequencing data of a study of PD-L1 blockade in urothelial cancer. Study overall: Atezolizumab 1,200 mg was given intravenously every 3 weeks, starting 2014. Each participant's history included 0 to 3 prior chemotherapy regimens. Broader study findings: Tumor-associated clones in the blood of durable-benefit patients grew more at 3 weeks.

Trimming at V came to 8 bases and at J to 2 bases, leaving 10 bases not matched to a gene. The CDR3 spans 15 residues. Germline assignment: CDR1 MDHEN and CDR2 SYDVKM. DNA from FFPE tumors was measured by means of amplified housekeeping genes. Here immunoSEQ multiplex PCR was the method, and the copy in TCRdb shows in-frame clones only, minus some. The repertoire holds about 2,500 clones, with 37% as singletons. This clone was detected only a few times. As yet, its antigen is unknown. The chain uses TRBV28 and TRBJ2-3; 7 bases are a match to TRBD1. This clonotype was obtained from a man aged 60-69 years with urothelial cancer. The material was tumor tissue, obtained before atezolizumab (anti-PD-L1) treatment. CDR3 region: CASGSRTGFTDTQYF. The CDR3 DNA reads TGTGCCAGCGGTTCTAGGACAGGCTTCACAGATACGCAGTATTTT.